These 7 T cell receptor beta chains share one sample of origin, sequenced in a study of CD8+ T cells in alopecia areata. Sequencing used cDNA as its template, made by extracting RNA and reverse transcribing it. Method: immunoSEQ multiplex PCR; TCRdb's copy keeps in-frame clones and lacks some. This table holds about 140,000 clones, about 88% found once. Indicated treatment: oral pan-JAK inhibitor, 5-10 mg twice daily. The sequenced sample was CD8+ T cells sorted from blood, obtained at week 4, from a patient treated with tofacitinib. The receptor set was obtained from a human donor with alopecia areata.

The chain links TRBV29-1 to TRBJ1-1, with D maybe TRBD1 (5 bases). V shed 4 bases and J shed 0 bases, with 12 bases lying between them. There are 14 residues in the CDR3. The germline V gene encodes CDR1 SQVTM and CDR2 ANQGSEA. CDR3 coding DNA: TGCAGCGTTGTTATAGGGGTAATGAACACTGAAGCTTTCTTT. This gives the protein CSVVIGVMNTEAFF.

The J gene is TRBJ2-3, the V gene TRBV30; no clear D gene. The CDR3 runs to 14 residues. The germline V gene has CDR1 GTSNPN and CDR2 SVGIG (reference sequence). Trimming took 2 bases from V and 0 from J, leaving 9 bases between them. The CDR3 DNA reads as TGTGCCTGGAGTATCGCAGATAGCACAGATACGCAGTATTTT. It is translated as CAWSIADSTDTQYF.

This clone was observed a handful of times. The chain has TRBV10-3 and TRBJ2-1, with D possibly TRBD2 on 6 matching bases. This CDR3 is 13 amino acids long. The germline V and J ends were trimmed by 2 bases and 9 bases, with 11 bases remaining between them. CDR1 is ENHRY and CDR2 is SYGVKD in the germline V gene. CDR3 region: CAISEKVEGEQFF. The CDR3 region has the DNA TGTGCCATCAGTGAGAAGGTGGAGGGTGAGCAGTTCTTC.

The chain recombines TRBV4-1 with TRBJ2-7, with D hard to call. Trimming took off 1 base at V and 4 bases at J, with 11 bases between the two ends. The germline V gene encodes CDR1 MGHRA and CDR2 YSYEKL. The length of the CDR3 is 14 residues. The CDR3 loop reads CASSQGSGLYEQYF. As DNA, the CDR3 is TGCGCCAGCAGCCAAGGATCCGGGTTATACGAGCAGTACTTC.

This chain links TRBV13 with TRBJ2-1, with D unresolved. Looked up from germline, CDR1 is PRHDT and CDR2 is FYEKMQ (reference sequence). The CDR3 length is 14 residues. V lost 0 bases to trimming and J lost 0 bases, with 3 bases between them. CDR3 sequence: CASSLGDSYNEQFF. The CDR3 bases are TGTGCCAGCAGCTTAGGAGACTCCTACAATGAGCAGTTCTTC.

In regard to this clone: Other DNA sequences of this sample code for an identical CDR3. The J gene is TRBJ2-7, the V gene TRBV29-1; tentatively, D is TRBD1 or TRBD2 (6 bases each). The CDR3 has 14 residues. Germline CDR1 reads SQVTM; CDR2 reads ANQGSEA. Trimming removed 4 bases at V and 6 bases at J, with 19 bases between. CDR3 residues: CSVGGRGRGGEQYF. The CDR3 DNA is TGCAGCGTTGGGGGTCGGGGCAGGGGAGGCGAGCAGTACTTC.

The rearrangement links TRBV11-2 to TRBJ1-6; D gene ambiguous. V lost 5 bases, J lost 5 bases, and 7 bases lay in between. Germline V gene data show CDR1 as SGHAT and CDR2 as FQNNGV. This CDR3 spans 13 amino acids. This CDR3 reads CASSPGDNSPLHF. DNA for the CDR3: TGTGCCAGCAGCCCCGGGGATAATTCACCCCTCCACTTT.